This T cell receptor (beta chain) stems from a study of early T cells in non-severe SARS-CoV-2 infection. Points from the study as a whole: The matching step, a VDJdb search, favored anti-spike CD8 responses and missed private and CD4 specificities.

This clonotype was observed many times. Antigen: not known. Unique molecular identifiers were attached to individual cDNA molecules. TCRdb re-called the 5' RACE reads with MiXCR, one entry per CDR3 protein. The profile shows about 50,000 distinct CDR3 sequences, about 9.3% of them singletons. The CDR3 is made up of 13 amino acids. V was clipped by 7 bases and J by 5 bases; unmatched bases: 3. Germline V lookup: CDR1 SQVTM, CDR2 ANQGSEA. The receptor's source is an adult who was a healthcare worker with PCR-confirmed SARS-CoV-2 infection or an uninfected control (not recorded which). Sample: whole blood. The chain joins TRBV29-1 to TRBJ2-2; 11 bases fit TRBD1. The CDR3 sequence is CSAGTGGTGELFF. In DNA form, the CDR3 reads TGCAGCGCCGGGACAGGGGGAACCGGGGAGCTGTTTTTT.